This T cell receptor beta chain emerged from a study of OX40 agonist ivuxolimab in advanced cancers. The wider study: Ivuxolimab, which is an agonistic anti-OX40 (CD134) antibody, was administered to the patients. Overall study results and limits: Researchers did not determine the expanded peripheral T cells' antigen specificity. There was clonal expansion of CD4+ and CD8+ blood T cells by week 6 at 0.1 to 3.0 mg/kg.

Sequencing used immunoSEQ multiplex PCR; TCRdb keeps in-frame clones, though not all of them. The data show tens of thousands of clones, with approximately 87% seen just once and around 4.5% held by the top ten. The V and J ends lost 1 base and 6 bases respectively, with 9 bases between them. Looked up from germline, CDR1 is SGHNT and CDR2 is YENEEA. There are 13 residues in the CDR3. As for this clone: Antigen: not known.

Drawing of blood for sampling happened at baseline, at cycle 4 day 1, and at cycle 7 day 1. The source is an adult with an advanced solid tumor such as melanoma, head and neck, liver or kidney cancer. This sample comprised CD4+ or CD8+ T cells sorted from blood, obtained in a trial of the OX40 agonist ivuxolimab. This chain links TRBV11-3 with TRBJ1-1; D uncertain. The CDR3 loop reads CASSLGHGSEAFF. CDR3 nucleotides: TGTGCCAGCAGCTTAGGACACGGTTCTGAAGCTTTCTTT.